This T cell receptor beta chain was recovered during a study of blood T cell repertoires in COVID-19. Whole-study context: PBMCs, B-cell-depleted T cells, or T cells provided the cDNA or gDNA that made up the material.

This clone was picked up a small number of times. The CDR3 runs 14 residues. V trimming: 5 bases; J trimming: 6 bases; junction bases outside the gene matches: 5. Germline V gene data show CDR1 as SEHNR and CDR2 as FQNEAQ (reference sequence). Clones were read by immunoSEQ multiplex PCR, and TCRdb kept only the in-frame ones, dropping some. Of about 250,000 clones detected, 86% appear once; the ten largest clones hold approximately 6%. Sequences were obtained from peripheral blood. The chain has TRBV7-9 and TRBJ1-2, with 11 bases aligning to TRBD1. The TCR sequence derives from a woman aged 80 or older with COVID-19, enrolled during active disease. The CDR3 DNA follows: TGTGCCAGCAGCCCGGGGACAGGGGGGCATGGCTACACCTTC. Translating it yields CASSPGTGGHGYTF.